The 22 T cell receptor beta chains in this list originate from one sample, sequenced in a study of naive and memory T cell subsets. An equimolar mix of two oligonucleotides served as the beta constant-region primer for TRBC1 and TRBC2. TCRdb used MiXCR to reprocess the UMI-ligation and nested PCR reads, holding one entry per CDR3 protein. The sample consists of roughly 31,000 distinct CDR3 sequences, about 10% of them appearing once. The material sequenced was effector memory CD4+ T cells from blood. As to subset: effector memory, CD45RA- CD27-. All receptors come from a human donor in good health.

This clonotype has at least ten counts. CDR3 region: CSVIKGTGNTEAFF. CDR3 nucleotide sequence: TGCAGCGTTATTAAGGGTACGGGGAACACTGAAGCTTTCTTT. The gene calls are TRBV29-1 and TRBJ1-1; D not certain. Germline lookup yields CDR1 SQVTM and CDR2 ANQGSEA. The CDR3 length is 14 residues. Deletions cut 5 bases from V and 1 base from J, with 14 bases between.

The chain combines TRBV5-1 with TRBJ2-7; 8 nucleotides line up with TRBD2. This CDR3 region has 15 residues. V gave up 0 bases and J gave up 3 bases; unmatched junction bases: 5. Germline CDR1 reads SGHRS; CDR2 reads YFSETQ. The CDR3 nucleotides read TGCGCCAGCAGCTTGGAAGGCGGGAGGCTCTACGAGCAGTACTTC. It yields the protein CASSLEGGRLYEQYF.

This clonotype has a handful of counts. This chain connects TRBV28 to TRBJ2-3; TRBD2 matches 12 bases. J was trimmed by 9 bases and V by 6 bases; bases with no gene match: 13. From germline, CDR1 is MDHEN and CDR2 SYDVKM. The CDR3 runs to 16 residues. The CDR3 loop is CASRETSGGPLGTQYF. The DNA of the CDR3 is TGTGCCAGCAGGGAAACTAGCGGGGGGCCTTTAGGAACGCAGTATTTT.

This clonotype was seen repeatedly, ten times or more. In DNA, the CDR3 is TGTGCCAGCAGCTTAGCGGTACAGGGAGAGACCCAGTACTTC. This gives the protein CASSLAVQGETQYF. V usage is TRBV7-2 and J usage is TRBJ2-5; the D gene is possibly TRBD1 (6 bases). The CDR3 is made up of 14 amino acids. CDR1 SGHTA and CDR2 FQGNSA come from the germline V gene. V lost 0 bases and J 4 bases, leaving 9 bases between the germline ends.

This clonotype was counted at least ten times. J is TRBJ1-3 and V is TRBV5-1; D unresolved. CDR3 size: 14 residues. V was pared by 2 bases and J by 2 bases, with 8 bases between. Germline CDR1 SGHRS, CDR2 YFSETQ. Written as DNA, the CDR3 is TGCGCCAGCAGCTTTGGTGGCGCTGGAAACACCATATATTTT. It translates to CASSFGGAGNTIYF. The full variable domain, its missing parts supplied by reference TRBV5-1 and TRBJ1-3, is KAGVTQTPRYLIKTRGQQVTLSCSPISGHRSVSWYQQTPGQGLQFLFEYFSETQRNKGNFPGRFSGRQFSNSRSEMNVSTLELGDSALYLCASSFGGAGNTIYFGEGSWLTVV.

This rearrangement joins TRBV5-1 to TRBJ2-7, with 11 bases matching TRBD1. Trimming took 4 bases from V and 4 from J; bases not matched to a gene: 4. This CDR3 spans 14 amino acids. In germline, CDR1 is SGHRS, CDR2 YFSETQ. The DNA of the CDR3 is TGCGCCAGCAGCCTGGGACAGGGGGTTTACGAGCAGTACTTC. This gives the protein CASSLGQGVYEQYF.

The gene calls are TRBV5-4 and TRBJ1-3, with 8 positions matching TRBD1. The CDR3 sequence is 18 residues long. V trimming: 1 base; J trimming: 0 bases; junction bases outside the gene matches: 9. Germline-derived CDR1 and CDR2 are SGHNT and YYREEE (reference sequence). CDR3 protein: CASSLTGAGGFSGNTIYF. In nucleotides, the CDR3 is TGTGCCAGCAGCTTGACAGGGGCAGGGGGCTTCTCTGGAAACACCATATATTTT.

This clonotype was observed a handful of times. The chain couples TRBV6-1 to TRBJ2-1; the D gene is possibly TRBD2 (7 bases). V lost 6 bases and J lost 10, with 19 bases in between. In germline, CDR1 is MNHNS, CDR2 SASEGT. The CDR3 is 14 residues long. Here the CDR3 reads CASRGGGQAFEQFF. In nucleotides, the CDR3 is TGTGCCAGCAGAGGGGGGGGGCAAGCTTTCGAGCAGTTCTTC.

The sample holds many counts of this clonotype. The chain employs TRBV6-2 or TRBV6-3 and TRBJ2-6; D remains unclear. Germline CDR1 is MNHEY and CDR2 is SVGEGT. The V end was cut by 0 bases, the J end by 1 base, with 4 bases between. This CDR3 contains 15 residues. Here the CDR3 reads CASSYSTSGANVLTF. The CDR3 DNA is TGTGCCAGCAGTTACTCCACATCTGGGGCCAACGTCCTGACTTTC.

This clonotype was recorded at least ten times. The rearrangement joins TRBV12-3 or TRBV12-4 to TRBJ1-1, with D possibly TRBD1 on 5 matching bases. V was clipped by 6 bases and J by 0 bases, with 11 bases between them. There are 14 residues in the CDR3. The CDR3: CASSFGAMNTEAFF. Written as DNA, the CDR3 is TGTGCCAGCAGCTTCGGGGCGATGAACACTGAAGCTTTCTTT.

Ten or more counts support this clonotype. V gene TRBV6-2 or TRBV6-3 combines with J gene TRBJ1-5; D not resolved. Trimming took off 5 bases at V and 0 bases at J, with 11 bases between the two ends. From germline, CDR1 is MNHEY and CDR2 SVGEGT. The CDR3 has 15 residues. The CDR3 DNA reads as TGTGCCAGCAGTCTACAGAGTTATAGCAATCAGCCCCAGCATTTT. Amino acid sequence: CASSLQSYSNQPQHF.

This clonotype was seen many times. This chain uses TRBV24-1 with TRBJ2-3; D remains ambiguous. The germline gives CDR1 KGHDR, CDR2 SFDVKD. The CDR3 consists of 12 residues. Trimming removed 4 bases from V and 4 bases from J, with 5 bases in between. The CDR3 loop is CATSDQADTQYF. The DNA for the CDR3 is TGTGCCACCAGTGACCAGGCAGATACGCAGTATTTT.

This clonotype was counted only a few times. This sequence joins TRBV20-1 and TRBJ2-2; D unclear. Trimming took off 3 bases at V and 1 base at J, with 9 bases between the two ends. The CDR3 covers 14 residues. In germline, CDR1 is DFQATT, CDR2 SNEGSKA (reference sequence). The CDR3 loop reads CSARGGMNTGELFF. The CDR3 region has the DNA TGCAGTGCTAGGGGTGGGATGAACACCGGGGAGCTGTTTTTT.

The chain combines TRBV20-1 with TRBJ1-5; D not resolved. Germline CDR1 DFQATT, CDR2 SNEGSKA (reference sequence). This CDR3 is built from 13 residues. V lost 1 base to trimming and J lost 4 bases, with 8 bases between them. CDR3 sequence reads: CSARADINQPQHF. The DNA for the CDR3 is TGCAGTGCTAGAGCGGATATAAATCAGCCCCAGCATTTT.

This clonotype was observed a few times. The chain carries TRBV5-1 and TRBJ2-7, with D possibly matching TRBD2 (5 bases). Germline CDR1 and CDR2: SGHRS and YFSETQ. V was clipped by 0 bases and J by 9 bases, with 10 bases between them. The CDR3 has 12 residues. The CDR3 coding sequence is TGCGCCAGCAGCTTGGACGGGAAAGGGCAGTACTTC. Amino acids: CASSLDGKGQYF.

There are a few counts of this clonotype. The chain employs TRBV10-2 and TRBJ2-7; 9 nucleotides match TRBD1. V dropped 6 bases and J dropped 3; count of bases not matched to a gene: 9. Germline assignment: CDR1 WSHSY and CDR2 SAAADI. The CDR3 covers 15 residues. CDR3: CASRSGTGRHYEQYF. DNA for the CDR3: TGCGCCAGCAGGAGCGGGACAGGGCGCCACTACGAGCAGTACTTC.

The V and J genes are TRBV7-9 and TRBJ1-4, with TRBD1 identical over 12 bases. This CDR3 is 15 amino acids long. From germline, CDR1 is SEHNR and CDR2 FQNEAQ (reference sequence). Germline trimming cut 1 base from V and 8 bases from J; bases unmatched to any gene: 2. As DNA, the CDR3 is TGTGCCAGCAGCTTAGGGGACAGGGGGCGCGAAAAACTGTTTTTT. Translating gives CASSLGDRGREKLFF.

V and J are TRBV29-1 and TRBJ2-3; 7 positions match TRBD1. V shed 1 base, J shed 3 bases, and the junction held 7 bases outside the gene matches. This CDR3 region has 15 residues. Germline CDR1 reads SQVTM; CDR2 reads ANQGSEA. DNA of the CDR3: TGCAGCGTTGAAGGAGCGCAGGGGGAGACAGATACGCAGTATTTT. Its translation is CSVEGAQGETDTQYF.

This clonotype was observed many times. The V and J genes are TRBV20-1 and TRBJ1-5; the D gene is possibly TRBD1 (5 bases). Trimming took 3 bases from V and 4 from J, leaving 16 bases between them. CDR1 and CDR2 (germline): DFQATT, SNEGSKA (reference sequence). This CDR3 spans 15 amino acids. The CDR3 region has the DNA TGCAGTGCTAGGGAACGTAAGGGGTTAAATCAGCCCCAGCATTTT. This gives the protein CSARERKGLNQPQHF.

V gene TRBV15 combines with J gene TRBJ1-5; D is perhaps TRBD1 (6 bases). The CDR3 length is 15 residues. Trimming removed 0 bases from V and 5 bases from J, with 11 bases in between. The germline V gene has CDR1 LNHNV and CDR2 YYDKDF (reference sequence). CDR3 amino acids: CATSRDVAGDQPQHF. The CDR3 DNA sequence: TGTGCCACCAGCAGAGATGTTGCAGGGGATCAGCCCCAGCATTTT.

This clonotype has ten or more counts. The CDR3 sequence is CASSPRTGEETQYF. The CDR3 DNA reads as TGTGCCAGCTCGCCAAGGACAGGGGAGGAGACCCAGTACTTC. The chain uses TRBV18 and TRBJ2-5; 9 bases match TRBD1. The CDR3 totals 14 residues. The V segment lost 6 bases and the J segment 5 bases; nucleotides outside the gene matches: 7. CDR1 is KGHSH and CDR2 is LQKENI in the germline V gene. Together with reference TRBV18 and TRBJ2-5, the CDR3 gives the full variable domain: NAGVMQNPRHLVRRRGQEARLRCSPMKGHSHVYWYRQLPEEGLKFMVYLQKENIIDESGMPKERFSAEFPKEGPSILRIQQVVRGDSAAYFCASSPRTGEETQYFGPGTRLLVL.

The chain has TRBV19 and TRBJ2-2; D perhaps matches TRBD1 (6 bases). V lost 6 bases to trimming and J lost 0 bases, with 11 bases between them. Germline V lookup: CDR1 LNHDA, CDR2 SQIVND (reference sequence). The CDR3 spans 15 residues. The CDR3 loop is CASSPGHTNTGELFF. CDR3 DNA sequence: TGTGCCAGTAGCCCGGGACATACGAACACCGGGGAGCTGTTTTTT.